Included here is one T cell receptor (beta chain) sequence, with context. What it binds is unknown. This record belongs to a study of CD8+CD57+ T cells in acquired aplastic anemia. General observations from the study: Approximately 30 CD8+ CDR3 sequences were shared between patients and controls.

It was genomic DNA that served as the template for profiling TCR beta VDJ and CDR3. TCRdb used MiXCR to reprocess the reads, holding one entry per CDR3 protein. The sample includes about 160,000 distinct CDR3 sequences, more than 40% of them seen just once. The CDR3 has 15 amino acids. Germline V lookup: CDR1 WSHSY, CDR2 SAAADI. Trimming stripped 2 bases from V and 6 bases from J, with 11 bases between. Before being chosen for sequencing, patients had shown CD8+CD57+ cell expansion by flow cytometry. The patients all had a severe acquired aplastic anemia diagnosis. Patients were therapy-naive when their blood was sampled.

The rearrangement uses TRBV10-2 and TRBJ1-6; D possibly corresponds to TRBD1 (5 bases). The source of this sequence is a human donor with aplastic anemia. The sequencing sample was made of sorted CD4+, CD8+, or CD8+CD57+ T cells (not recorded which) from PBMCs. The CDR3 sequence: CASSENGAGNSPLHF. In DNA form, the CDR3 reads TGCGCCAGCAGTGAGAACGGGGCTGGTAATTCACCCCTCCACTTT.